One and the same sample provided the 19 T cell receptor beta chains below, sequenced in a study of T-cell reconstitution after alpha-beta-depleted transplantation in children. The library targeted TCRbeta and was prepared with unique molecular identifiers. Each CDR3 protein is one row after TCRdb ran MiXCR on the PCR reads. The table shows 200,000 to 250,000 distinct CDR3 sequences, with 8.5% to 10% occurring only once. Sample: PBMCs from the stem cell graft donor, taken from the stem cell graft. The source of these receptors is a human donor who donated a stem cell graft to a child with acute lymphoblastic leukemia.

The chain uses TRBV10-3 and TRBJ2-5, with D unclear. V dropped 2 bases and J dropped 2 bases, with 6 bases sitting between them. This CDR3 region has 13 residues. Germline CDR1 and CDR2: ENHRY and SYGVKD. The CDR3 DNA follows: TGTGCCATCAGTGAGATTAGTCAAGAGACCCAGTACTTC. Translated, it gives CAISEISQETQYF.

This clonotype was seen many times. This chain links TRBV6-1 with TRBJ1-6; 9 bases agree with TRBD1. The CDR3 has 16 amino acids. Germline V gene data show CDR1 as MNHNS and CDR2 as SASEGT. Trimming at V came to 6 bases and at J to 5 bases, leaving 8 bases not matched to a gene. The DNA of the CDR3 is TGTGCCAGCAGGGAACCCGGGACAGGGAATAATTCACCCCTCCACTTT. Protein sequence: CASREPGTGNNSPLHF.

Many counts were recorded for this clonotype. The chain has TRBV6-5 and TRBJ1-3; D call uncertain. V shed 9 bases and J shed 0 bases, with 6 bases lying between them. Germline-derived CDR1 and CDR2 are MNHEY and SVGAGI. The CDR3 is 12 residues long. DNA of the CDR3: TGTGCCAGTCAAACCTCTGGAAACACCATATATTTT. Translating gives CASQTSGNTIYF.

This clonotype was counted ten times or more. The V and J genes are TRBV12-3 or TRBV12-4 and TRBJ2-7, with D unclear. The CDR3 length is 13 residues. Trimming left V 3 bases short and J 3 bases short, with 9 bases between. CDR3: CASSFRPGYEQYF. Written as DNA, the CDR3 is TGTGCCAGCAGTTTCCGGCCGGGCTACGAGCAGTACTTC.

The rearrangement links TRBV12-3 or TRBV12-4 to TRBJ1-1; D is undetermined. V was pared by 6 bases and J by 6 bases, with 14 bases between. The CDR3 extends over 13 amino acids. CDR3 sequence reads: CASSWTSGPEAFF. The CDR3 DNA follows: TGTGCCAGCAGCTGGACTTCCGGGCCTGAAGCTTTCTTT.

This clonotype appeared a single time. V and J are TRBV7-2 and TRBJ1-1, with TRBD1 identical over 8 bases. The germline V gene encodes CDR1 SGHTA and CDR2 FQGNSA. The CDR3 runs to 15 residues. Trimming took 2 bases from V and 3 from J; bases not matched to a gene: 5. The CDR3 loop reads CASSLIWGQDTEAFF. The CDR3 DNA follows: TGTGCCAGCAGCTTAATCTGGGGACAGGACACTGAAGCTTTCTTT.

This clonotype was seen repeatedly, ten times or more. This chain joins TRBV25-1 and TRBJ2-1, with D unclear. The CDR3 consists of 12 residues. The germline gives CDR1 MGHDK, CDR2 SYGVNS. The V gene lost 7 bases and the J gene lost 5 bases, with 9 bases spanning the gap. The CDR3, as DNA: TGTGCCAGCACCGAGGTCAACAATGAGCAGTTCTTC. Protein sequence: CASTEVNNEQFF.

The V and J genes are TRBV5-5 and TRBJ1-1; possible D gene TRBD1, 6 bases. The germline CDR1 and CDR2 sequences are SGHKS and YYEKEE (reference sequence). The CDR3 runs to 16 residues. The V and J ends lost 1 base and 1 base respectively, with 14 bases between them. The CDR3: CASSLWSRGGNTEAFF. DNA for the CDR3: TGTGCCAGCAGCTTGTGGAGCCGAGGGGGGAACACTGAAGCTTTCTTT. Full variable domain (rest looked up from reference TRBV5-5 and TRBJ1-1): DAGVTQSPTHLIKTRGQQVTLRCSPISGHKSVSWYQQVLGQGPQFIFQYYEKEERGRGNFPDRFSARQFPNYSSELNVNALLLGDSALYLCASSLWSRGGNTEAFFGQGTRLTVV.

This clonotype was recorded a few times. V and J are TRBV25-1 and TRBJ2-1; perhaps TRBD2 as D (7 bases). This CDR3 contains 16 residues. In germline, CDR1 is MGHDK, CDR2 SYGVNS. V lost 1 base and J 7 bases, leaving 17 bases between the germline ends. This CDR3 is CASSESVGGPLNEQFF. The CDR3 nucleotides read TGTGCCAGCAGTGAATCGGTGGGGGGGCCGTTGAATGAGCAGTTCTTC.

This clonotype was counted at least ten times. The chain carries TRBV6-2 or TRBV6-3 and TRBJ1-5, with D unresolved. CDR3 size: 15 residues. Between the trimmed V and J ends, which lost 0 bases and 7 bases, there was a span of 13 bases. CDR1 is MNHEY, CDR2 SVGEGT, per germline. The CDR3 nucleotides read TGTGCCAGCAGTTACTCGGACCGGCCCGGGCAGCCCCAGCATTTT. Its translation: CASSYSDRPGQPQHF.

The genes are TRBV6-4 and TRBJ1-3, with 8 positions matching TRBD1. In germline, CDR1 is MRHNA, CDR2 SNTAGT. This CDR3 contains 15 residues. V shed 7 bases and J 0 bases; nucleotides not matched to a gene: 5. CDR3 in amino acids: CASNTGGDSGNTIYF. The CDR3 nucleotides read TGTGCCAGCAATACAGGGGGGGACTCTGGAAACACCATATATTTT.

This rearrangement joins TRBV30 to TRBJ1-1, with D possibly being TRBD1 (5 bases). The germline V and J ends were trimmed by 4 bases and 0 bases, with 9 bases remaining between them. The CDR3 contains 13 residues. CDR1 and CDR2 from the germline V gene are GTSNPN and SVGIG (reference sequence). CDR3 nucleotide sequence: TGTGCCTGGATCCGGGACGTGAACACTGAAGCTTTCTTT. Its translation: CAWIRDVNTEAFF.

In nucleotides, the CDR3 is TGTGCCAGCAGCTACTGGGGGAACGAGCAGTACTTC. It translates to CASSYWGNEQYF. The chain is built from TRBV11-2 and TRBJ2-7; TRBD1 or TRBD2 may be the D gene (5 bases each). The CDR3 extends over 12 amino acids. Deletions cut 4 bases from V and 5 bases from J, with 9 bases between. Germline CDR1 and CDR2: SGHAT and FQNNGV.

V and J are TRBV4-1 and TRBJ1-4; 8 bases fit TRBD1. CDR1 and CDR2 (germline): MGHRA, YSYEKL. With 4 bases clipped from V and 7 bases from J, the junction kept 8 bases outside the gene matches. The CDR3 runs to 15 residues. The CDR3 DNA follows: TGCGCCAGCAGCCTGTGGCAGGGGGCGCGTGAAAAACTGTTTTTT. It translates to CASSLWQGAREKLFF.

The table lists this clonotype with a few counts. This sequence joins TRBV20-1 and TRBJ2-5; D is ambiguous. This CDR3 contains 13 residues. V was cut by 3 bases and J by 4 bases, with 12 bases left in between. From germline, CDR1 is DFQATT and CDR2 SNEGSKA (reference sequence). CDR3 coding DNA: TGCAGTGCTAGGGCACTAAGCCCAGAGACCCAGTACTTC. The encoded protein is CSARALSPETQYF.

This clonotype was detected a few times. The rearrangement uses TRBV4-2 and TRBJ2-3; 10 bases align to TRBD2. The CDR3 runs to 17 residues. The germline CDR1 and CDR2 sequences are LGHNA and YNFKEQ. J lost 6 bases, V lost 5 bases, and 14 bases had no gene match. CDR3 nucleotide sequence: TGTGCCAGCAGCAACAATCCGAGCGGGGGGGCAAGGGATACGCAGTATTTT. As protein: CASSNNPSGGARDTQYF.

This clonotype was found many times. DNA for the CDR3: TGTGCCAGCAGCTTCTTCCCTGGGGATACGCAGTATTTT. Protein sequence: CASSFFPGDTQYF. This chain joins TRBV7-9 and TRBJ2-3; D gene uncertain. V lost 3 bases to trimming and J lost 6 bases, with 10 bases between them. The germline gives CDR1 SEHNR, CDR2 FQNEAQ (reference sequence). The CDR3 has 13 amino acids.

The CDR3 coding sequence is TGTGCCAGCAGCGCGCTAGCGGCGGTGAGAGAGACCCAGTACTTC. It translates to CASSALAAVRETQYF. This rearrangement joins TRBV5-4 to TRBJ2-5; TRBD2 agrees at 7 bases. The CDR3 runs to 15 residues. In germline, CDR1 is SGHNT, CDR2 YYREEE (reference sequence). The trim removed 4 bases at V and 4 bases at J, leaving 10 bases unmatched.

This clonotype was picked up a small number of times. The rearrangement uses TRBV19 and TRBJ1-5; D is unresolved. The CDR3 extends over 14 amino acids. CDR1 and CDR2 from the germline V gene are LNHDA and SQIVND (reference sequence). V lost 4 bases and J lost 5, with 12 bases in between. DNA for the CDR3: TGTGCCAGTAGTACAACCTTCCTCCATCAGCCCCAGCATTTT. The encoded protein is CASSTTFLHQPQHF.